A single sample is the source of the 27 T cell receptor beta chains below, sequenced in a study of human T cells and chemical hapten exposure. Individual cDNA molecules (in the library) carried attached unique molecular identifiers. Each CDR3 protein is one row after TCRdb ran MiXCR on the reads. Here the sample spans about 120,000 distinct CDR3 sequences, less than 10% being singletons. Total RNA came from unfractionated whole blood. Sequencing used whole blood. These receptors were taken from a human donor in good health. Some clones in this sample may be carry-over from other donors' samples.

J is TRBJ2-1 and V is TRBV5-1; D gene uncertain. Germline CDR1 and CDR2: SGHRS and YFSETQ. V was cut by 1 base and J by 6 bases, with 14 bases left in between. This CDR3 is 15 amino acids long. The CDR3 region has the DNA TGCGCCAGCAGCTTGTCCCCAGGCATGGGCAATGAGCAGTTCTTC. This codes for CASSLSPGMGNEQFF.

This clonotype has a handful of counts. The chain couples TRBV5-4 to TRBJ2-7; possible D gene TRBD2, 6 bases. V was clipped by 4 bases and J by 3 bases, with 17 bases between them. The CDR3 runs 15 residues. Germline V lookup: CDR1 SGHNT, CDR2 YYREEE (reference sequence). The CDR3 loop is CASSRPGGKNYEQYF. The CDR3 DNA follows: TGTGCCAGCAGCCGTCCGGGCGGGAAGAACTACGAGCAGTACTTC.

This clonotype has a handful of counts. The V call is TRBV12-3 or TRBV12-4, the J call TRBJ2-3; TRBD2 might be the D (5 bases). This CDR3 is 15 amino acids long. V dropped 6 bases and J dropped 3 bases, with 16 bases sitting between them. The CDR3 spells CASRLQGRGTDTQYF. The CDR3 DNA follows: TGTGCCAGCAGACTCCAAGGCCGAGGGACAGATACGCAGTATTTT.

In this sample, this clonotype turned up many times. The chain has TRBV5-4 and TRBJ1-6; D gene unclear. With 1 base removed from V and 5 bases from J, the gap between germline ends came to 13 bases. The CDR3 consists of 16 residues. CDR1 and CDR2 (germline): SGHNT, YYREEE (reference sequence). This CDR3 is CASSLRREVNNSPLHF. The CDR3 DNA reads TGTGCCAGCAGCTTGAGAAGGGAGGTCAATAATTCACCCCTCCACTTT.

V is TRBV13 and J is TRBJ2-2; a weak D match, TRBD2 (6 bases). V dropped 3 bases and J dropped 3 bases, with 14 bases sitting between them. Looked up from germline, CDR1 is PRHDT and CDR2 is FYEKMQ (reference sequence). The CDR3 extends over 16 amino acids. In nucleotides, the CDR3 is TGTGCCAGCAGCTTCCGGGACTCAAGGCACACCGGGGAGCTGTTTTTT. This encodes CASSFRDSRHTGELFF.

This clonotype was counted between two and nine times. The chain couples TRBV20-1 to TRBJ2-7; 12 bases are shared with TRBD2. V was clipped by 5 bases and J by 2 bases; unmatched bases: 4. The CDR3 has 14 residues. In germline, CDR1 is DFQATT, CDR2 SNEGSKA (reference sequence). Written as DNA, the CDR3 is TGCAGTGCTGGACTAGCGGGACCCGCCTACGAGCAGTACTTC. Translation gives CSAGLAGPAYEQYF.

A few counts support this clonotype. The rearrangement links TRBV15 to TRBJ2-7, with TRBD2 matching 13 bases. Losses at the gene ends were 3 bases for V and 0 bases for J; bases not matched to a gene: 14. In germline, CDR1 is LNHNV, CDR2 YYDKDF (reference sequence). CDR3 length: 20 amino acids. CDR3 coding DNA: TGTGCCACCAGCAGCAACCCCGGGACTAGCGGGGCCTTAAGCTCCTACGAGCAGTACTTC. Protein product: CATSSNPGTSGALSSYEQYF.

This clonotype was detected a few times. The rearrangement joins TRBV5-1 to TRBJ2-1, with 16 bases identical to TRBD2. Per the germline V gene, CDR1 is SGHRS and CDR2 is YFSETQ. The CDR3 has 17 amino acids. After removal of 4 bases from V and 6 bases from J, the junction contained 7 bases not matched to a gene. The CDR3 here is CASSGGLAGGHPNEQFF. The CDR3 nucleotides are TGCGCCAGCAGCGGGGGACTAGCGGGGGGGCATCCCAATGAGCAGTTCTTC.

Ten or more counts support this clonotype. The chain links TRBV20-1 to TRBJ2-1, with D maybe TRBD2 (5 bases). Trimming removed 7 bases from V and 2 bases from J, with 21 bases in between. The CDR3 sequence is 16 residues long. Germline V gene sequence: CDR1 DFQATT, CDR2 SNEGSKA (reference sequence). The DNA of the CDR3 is TGCAGTGTTTATACCCCAGAGGGTTGGCCCTACAATGAGCAGTTCTTC. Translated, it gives CSVYTPEGWPYNEQFF.

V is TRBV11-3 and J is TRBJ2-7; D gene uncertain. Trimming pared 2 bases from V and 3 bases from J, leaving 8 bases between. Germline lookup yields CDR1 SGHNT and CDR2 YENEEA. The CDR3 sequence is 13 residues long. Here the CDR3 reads CASSLRTDYEQYF. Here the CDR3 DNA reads TGTGCCAGCAGCTTACGGACGGACTACGAGCAGTACTTC.

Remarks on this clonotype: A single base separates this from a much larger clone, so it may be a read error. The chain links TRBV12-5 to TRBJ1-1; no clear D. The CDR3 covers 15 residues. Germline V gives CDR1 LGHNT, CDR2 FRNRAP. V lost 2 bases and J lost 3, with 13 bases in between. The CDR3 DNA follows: TGTGCTAGTGGTTTGAATGGGGAACAACACACTGAAGCTTTCTTT. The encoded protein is CASGLNGEQHTEAFF.

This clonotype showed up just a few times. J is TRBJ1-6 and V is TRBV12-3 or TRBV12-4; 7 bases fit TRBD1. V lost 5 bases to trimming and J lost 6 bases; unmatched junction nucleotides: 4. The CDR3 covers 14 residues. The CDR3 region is CASSHRDSNSPLHF. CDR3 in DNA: TGTGCCAGCAGTCACCGGGACAGTAATTCACCCCTCCACTTT.

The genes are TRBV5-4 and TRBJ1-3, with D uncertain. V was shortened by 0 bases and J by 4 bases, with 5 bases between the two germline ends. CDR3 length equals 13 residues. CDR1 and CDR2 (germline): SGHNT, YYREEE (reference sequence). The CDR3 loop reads CASSLGEGNTIYF. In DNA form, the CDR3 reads TGTGCCAGCAGCTTGGGTGAAGGAAACACCATATATTTT.

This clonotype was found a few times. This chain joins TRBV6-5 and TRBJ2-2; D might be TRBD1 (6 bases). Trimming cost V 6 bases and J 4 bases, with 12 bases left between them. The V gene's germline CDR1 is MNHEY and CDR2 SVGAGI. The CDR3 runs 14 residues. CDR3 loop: CASRSGASTGELFF. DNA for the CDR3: TGTGCCAGCAGGTCAGGGGCGAGCACCGGGGAGCTGTTTTTT.

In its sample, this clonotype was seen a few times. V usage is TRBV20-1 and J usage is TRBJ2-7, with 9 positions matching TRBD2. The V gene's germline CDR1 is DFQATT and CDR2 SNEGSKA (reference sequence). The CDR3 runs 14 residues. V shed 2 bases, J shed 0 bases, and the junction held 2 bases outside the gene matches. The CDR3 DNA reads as TGCAGTGCTAGACTAGCGGGGTTCTCCTACGAGCAGTACTTC. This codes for CSARLAGFSYEQYF.

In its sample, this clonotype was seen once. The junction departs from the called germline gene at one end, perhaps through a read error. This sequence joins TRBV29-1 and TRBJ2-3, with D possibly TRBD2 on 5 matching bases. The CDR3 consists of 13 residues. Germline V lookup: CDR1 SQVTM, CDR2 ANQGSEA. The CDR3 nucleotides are TGCAGCGTTACCTCGGGGAGCGAGGATACGCTGTATTTT. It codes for CSVTSGSEDTLYF.

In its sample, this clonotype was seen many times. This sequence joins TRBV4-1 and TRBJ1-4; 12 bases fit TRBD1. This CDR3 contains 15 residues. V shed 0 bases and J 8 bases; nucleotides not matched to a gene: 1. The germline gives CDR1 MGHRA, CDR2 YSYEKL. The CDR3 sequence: CASSQEGTGGEKLFF. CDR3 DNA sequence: TGCGCCAGCAGCCAAGAGGGGACAGGGGGCGAAAAACTGTTTTTT.

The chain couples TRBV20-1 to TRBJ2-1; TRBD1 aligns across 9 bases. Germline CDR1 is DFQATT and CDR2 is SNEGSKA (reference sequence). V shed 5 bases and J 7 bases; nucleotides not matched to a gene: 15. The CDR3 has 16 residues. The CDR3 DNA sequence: TGCAGTGCTTCTATTTTACAGGGGGCGCGAACGAATGAGCAGTTCTTC. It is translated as CSASILQGARTNEQFF.

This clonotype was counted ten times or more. CDR3 sequence: CASTAMIGSTEAFF. In nucleotides, the CDR3 is TGTGCCAGCACCGCTATGATTGGTTCGACTGAAGCTTTCTTT. The chain links TRBV6-5 to TRBJ1-1; D is unclear. The germline V gene encodes CDR1 MNHEY and CDR2 SVGAGI. The CDR3 runs to 14 residues. V lost 7 bases and J 5 bases, leaving 17 bases between the germline ends.

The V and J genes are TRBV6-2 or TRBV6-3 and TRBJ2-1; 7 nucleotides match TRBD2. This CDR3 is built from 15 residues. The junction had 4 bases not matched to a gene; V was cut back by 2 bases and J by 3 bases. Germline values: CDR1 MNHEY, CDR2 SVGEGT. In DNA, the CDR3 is TGTGCCAGCAGTTACGGGGCTAGCGGCTACAATGAGCAGTTCTTC. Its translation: CASSYGASGYNEQFF.

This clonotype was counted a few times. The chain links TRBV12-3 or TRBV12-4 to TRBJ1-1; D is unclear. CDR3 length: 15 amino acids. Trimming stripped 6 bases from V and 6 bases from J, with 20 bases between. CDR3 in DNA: TGTGCCAGCAGCCCCATGGTAATCGCCAGCTCTGAAGCTTTCTTT. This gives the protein CASSPMVIASSEAFF.

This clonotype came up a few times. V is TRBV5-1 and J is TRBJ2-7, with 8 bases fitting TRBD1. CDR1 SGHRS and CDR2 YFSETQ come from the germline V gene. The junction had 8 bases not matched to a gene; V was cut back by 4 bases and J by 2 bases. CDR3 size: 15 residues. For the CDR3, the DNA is TGCGCCAGCAGCCGCATAGGACAGGGCCCCTACGAGCAGTACTTC. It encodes CASSRIGQGPYEQYF.

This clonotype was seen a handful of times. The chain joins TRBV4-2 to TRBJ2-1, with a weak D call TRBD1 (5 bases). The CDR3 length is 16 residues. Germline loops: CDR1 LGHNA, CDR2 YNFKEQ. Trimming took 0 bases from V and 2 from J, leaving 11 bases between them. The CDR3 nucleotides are TGTGCCAGCAGCCAAGAGATAGGGGTGGCCTACAATGAGCAGTTCTTC. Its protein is CASSQEIGVAYNEQFF.

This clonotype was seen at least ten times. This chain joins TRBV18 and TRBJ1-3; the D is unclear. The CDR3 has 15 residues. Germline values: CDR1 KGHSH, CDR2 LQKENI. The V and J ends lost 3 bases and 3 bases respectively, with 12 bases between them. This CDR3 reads CASSPPSTDGNTIYF. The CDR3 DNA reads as TGTGCCAGCTCACCTCCTTCGACTGATGGAAACACCATATATTTT.

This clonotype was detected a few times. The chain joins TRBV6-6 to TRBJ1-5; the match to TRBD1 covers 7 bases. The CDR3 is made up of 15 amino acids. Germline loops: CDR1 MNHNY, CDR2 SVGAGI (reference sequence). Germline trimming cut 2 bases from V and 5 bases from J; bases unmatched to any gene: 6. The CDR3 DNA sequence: TGTGCCAGCAGTTACGCGAGGGGGCCCGATCAGCCCCAGCATTTT. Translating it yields CASSYARGPDQPQHF.

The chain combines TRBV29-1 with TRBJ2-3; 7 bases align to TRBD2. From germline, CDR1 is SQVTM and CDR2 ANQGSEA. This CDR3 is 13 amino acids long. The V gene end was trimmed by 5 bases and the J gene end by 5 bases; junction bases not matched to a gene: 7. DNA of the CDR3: TGCAGCGTTAGGCGGGAGTCGGGAGATACGCAGTATTTT. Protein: CSVRRESGDTQYF.

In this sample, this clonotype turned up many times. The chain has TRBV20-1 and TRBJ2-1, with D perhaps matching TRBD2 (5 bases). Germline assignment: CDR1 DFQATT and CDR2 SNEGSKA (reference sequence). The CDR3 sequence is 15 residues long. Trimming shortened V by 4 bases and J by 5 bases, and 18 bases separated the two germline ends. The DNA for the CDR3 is TGCAGTGCTATAAGGGAGTTGGGTATACACAATGAGCAGTTCTTC. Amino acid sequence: CSAIRELGIHNEQFF.